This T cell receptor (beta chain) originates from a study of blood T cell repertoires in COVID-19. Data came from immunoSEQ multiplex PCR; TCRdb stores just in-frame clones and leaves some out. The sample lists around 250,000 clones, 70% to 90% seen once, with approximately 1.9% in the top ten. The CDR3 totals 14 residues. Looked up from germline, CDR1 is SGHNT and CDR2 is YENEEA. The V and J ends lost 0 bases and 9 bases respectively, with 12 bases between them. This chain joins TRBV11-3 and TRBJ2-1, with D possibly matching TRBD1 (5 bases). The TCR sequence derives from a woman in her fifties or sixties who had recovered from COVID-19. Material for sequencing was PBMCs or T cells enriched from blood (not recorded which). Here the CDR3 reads CASSLDRGRGEQFF. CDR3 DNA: TGTGCCAGCAGCTTAGATAGGGGCCGCGGTGAGCAGTTCTTC.